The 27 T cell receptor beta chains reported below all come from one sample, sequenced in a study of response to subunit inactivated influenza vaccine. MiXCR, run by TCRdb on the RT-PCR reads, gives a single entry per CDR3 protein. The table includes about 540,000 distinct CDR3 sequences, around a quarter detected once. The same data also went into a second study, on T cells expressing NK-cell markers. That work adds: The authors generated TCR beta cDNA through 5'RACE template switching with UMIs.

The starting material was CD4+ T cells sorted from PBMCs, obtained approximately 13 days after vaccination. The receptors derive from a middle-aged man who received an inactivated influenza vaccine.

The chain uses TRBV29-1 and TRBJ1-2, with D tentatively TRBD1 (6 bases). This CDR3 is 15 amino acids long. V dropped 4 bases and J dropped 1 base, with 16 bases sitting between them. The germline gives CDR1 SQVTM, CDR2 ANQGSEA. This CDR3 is CSVGELTGYNYGYTF. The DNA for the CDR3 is TGCAGCGTTGGGGAGCTGACAGGCTATAACTATGGCTACACCTTC.

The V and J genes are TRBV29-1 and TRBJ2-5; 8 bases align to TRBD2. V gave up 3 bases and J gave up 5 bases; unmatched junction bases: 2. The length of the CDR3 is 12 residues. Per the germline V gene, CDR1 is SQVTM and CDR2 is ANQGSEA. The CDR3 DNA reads TGCAGCGTTGAGGGGACTAGGGAGACCCAGTACTTC. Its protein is CSVEGTRETQYF.

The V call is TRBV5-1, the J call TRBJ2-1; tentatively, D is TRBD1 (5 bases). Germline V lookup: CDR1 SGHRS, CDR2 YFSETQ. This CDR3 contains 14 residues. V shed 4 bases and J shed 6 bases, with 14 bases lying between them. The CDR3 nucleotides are TGCGCCAGCAGCGTGGACAATCTGGCCAATGAGCAGTTCTTC. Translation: CASSVDNLANEQFF. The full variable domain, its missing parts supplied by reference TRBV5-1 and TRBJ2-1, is KAGVTQTPRYLIKTRGQQVTLSCSPISGHRSVSWYQQTPGQGLQFLFEYFSETQRNKGNFPGRFSGRQFSNSRSEMNVSTLELGDSALYLCASSVDNLANEQFFGPGTRLTVL.

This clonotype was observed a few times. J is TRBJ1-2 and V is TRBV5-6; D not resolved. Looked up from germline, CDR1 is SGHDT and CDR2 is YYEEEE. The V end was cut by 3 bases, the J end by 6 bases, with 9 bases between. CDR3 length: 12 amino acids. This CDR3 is CASSWGGNGYTF. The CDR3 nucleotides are TGTGCCAGCAGCTGGGGTGGAAATGGCTACACCTTC. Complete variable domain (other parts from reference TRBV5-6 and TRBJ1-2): DAGVTQSPTHLIKTRGQQVTLRCSPKSGHDTVSWYQQALGQGPQFIFQYYEEEERQRGNFPDRFSGHQFPNYSSELNVNALLLGDSALYLCASSWGGNGYTFGSGTRLTVV.

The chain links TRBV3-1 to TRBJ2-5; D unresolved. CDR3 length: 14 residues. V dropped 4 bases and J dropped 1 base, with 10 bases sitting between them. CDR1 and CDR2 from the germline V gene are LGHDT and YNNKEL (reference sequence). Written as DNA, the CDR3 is TGTGCCAGCAGCCCCCGGTGGAGCCAAGAGACCCAGTACTTC. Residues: CASSPRWSQETQYF.

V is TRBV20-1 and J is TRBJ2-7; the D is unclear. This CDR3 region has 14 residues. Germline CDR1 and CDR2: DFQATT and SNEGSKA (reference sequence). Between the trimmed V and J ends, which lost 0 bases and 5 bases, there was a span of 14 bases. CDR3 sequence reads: CSARDPYQGDEQYF. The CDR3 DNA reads TGCAGTGCTAGAGACCCGTATCAAGGCGACGAGCAGTACTTC.

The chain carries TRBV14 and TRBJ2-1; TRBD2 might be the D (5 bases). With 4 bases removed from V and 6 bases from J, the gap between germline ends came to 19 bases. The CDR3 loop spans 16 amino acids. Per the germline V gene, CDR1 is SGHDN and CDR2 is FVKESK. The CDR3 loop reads CASSPLGGPTLNEQFF. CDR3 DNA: TGTGCCAGCAGCCCTCTGGGCGGGCCTACCCTCAATGAGCAGTTCTTC. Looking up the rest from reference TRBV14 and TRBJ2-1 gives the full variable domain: EAGVTQFPSHSVIEKGQTVTLRCDPISGHDNLYWYRRVMGKEIKFLLHFVKESKQDESGMPNNRFLAERTGGTYSTLKVQPAELEDSGVYFCASSPLGGPTLNEQFFGPGTRLTVL.

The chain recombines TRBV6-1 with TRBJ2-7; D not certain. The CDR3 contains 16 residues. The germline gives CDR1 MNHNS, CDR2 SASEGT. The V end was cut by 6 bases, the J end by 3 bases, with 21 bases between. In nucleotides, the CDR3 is TGTGCCAGCAGACCCCTAACTGCCTCTCCCGTCTACGAGCAGTACTTC. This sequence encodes CASRPLTASPVYEQYF.

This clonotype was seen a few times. As DNA, the CDR3 is TGTGCCAGCAGCTTGGCCTCTAGCGGAAACTACGAGCAGTACTTC. It yields the protein CASSLASSGNYEQYF. This chain connects TRBV5-4 to TRBJ2-7, with TRBD2 identical over 7 bases. The V and J ends lost 0 bases and 3 bases, in that order; junction bases with no gene match: 6. The CDR3 contains 15 residues. Looked up from germline, CDR1 is SGHNT and CDR2 is YYREEE (reference sequence).

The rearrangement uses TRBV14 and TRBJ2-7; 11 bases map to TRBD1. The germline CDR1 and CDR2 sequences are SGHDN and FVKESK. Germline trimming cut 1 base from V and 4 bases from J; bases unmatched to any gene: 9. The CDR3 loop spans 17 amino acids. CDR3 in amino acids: CASSQAGSGTGGYEQYF. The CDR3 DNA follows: TGTGCCAGCAGCCAAGCGGGCTCCGGGACAGGGGGTTACGAGCAGTACTTC.

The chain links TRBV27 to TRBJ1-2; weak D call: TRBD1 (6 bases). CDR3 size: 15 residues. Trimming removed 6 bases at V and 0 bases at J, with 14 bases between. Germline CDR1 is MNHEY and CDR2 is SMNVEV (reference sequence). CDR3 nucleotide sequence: TGTGCCAGCAGCCCCGGGGGCCGAGCTAACTATGGCTACACCTTC. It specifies CASSPGGRANYGYTF.

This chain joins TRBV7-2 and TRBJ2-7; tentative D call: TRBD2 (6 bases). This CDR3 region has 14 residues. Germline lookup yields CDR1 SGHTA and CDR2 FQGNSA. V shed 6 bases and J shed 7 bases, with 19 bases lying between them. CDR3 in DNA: TGTGCCAGCAGATCGGGACTCTCGTCAGGGGAGCAGTACTTC. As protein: CASRSGLSSGEQYF.

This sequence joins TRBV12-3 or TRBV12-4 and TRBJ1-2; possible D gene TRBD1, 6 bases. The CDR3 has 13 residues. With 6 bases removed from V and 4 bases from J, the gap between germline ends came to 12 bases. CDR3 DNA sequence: TGTGCCAGCAGCCCAGGGGAGGGCTATGGCTACACCTTC. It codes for CASSPGEGYGYTF.

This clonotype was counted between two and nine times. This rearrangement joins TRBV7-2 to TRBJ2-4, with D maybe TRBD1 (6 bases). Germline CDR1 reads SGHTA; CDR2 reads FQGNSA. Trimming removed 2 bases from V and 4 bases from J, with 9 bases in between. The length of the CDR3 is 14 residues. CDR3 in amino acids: CASSLRTEKNIQYF. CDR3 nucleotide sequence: TGTGCCAGCAGCTTACGGACAGAAAAAAACATTCAGTACTTC.

Here the CDR3 DNA reads TGTGCCAGCAGCAAAGCGCAGTGGGCCACAGATACGCAGTATTTT. Its translation is CASSKAQWATDTQYF. The chain joins TRBV21-1 to TRBJ2-3. TRBV21-1 is deemed a pseudogene. The CDR3 covers 15 residues.

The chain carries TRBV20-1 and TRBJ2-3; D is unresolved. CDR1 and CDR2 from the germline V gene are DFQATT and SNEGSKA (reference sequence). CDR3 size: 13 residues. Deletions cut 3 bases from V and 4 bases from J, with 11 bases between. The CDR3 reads CSASSAISDTQYF. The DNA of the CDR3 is TGCAGTGCTAGCTCCGCAATATCAGATACGCAGTATTTT.

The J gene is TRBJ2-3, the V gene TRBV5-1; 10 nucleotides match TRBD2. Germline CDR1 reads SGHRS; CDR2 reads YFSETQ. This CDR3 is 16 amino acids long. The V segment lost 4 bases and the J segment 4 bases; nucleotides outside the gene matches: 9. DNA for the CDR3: TGCGCCAGCAGCCGACGAACTAGCGGGATCGCAGATACGCAGTATTTT. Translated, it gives CASSRRTSGIADTQYF.

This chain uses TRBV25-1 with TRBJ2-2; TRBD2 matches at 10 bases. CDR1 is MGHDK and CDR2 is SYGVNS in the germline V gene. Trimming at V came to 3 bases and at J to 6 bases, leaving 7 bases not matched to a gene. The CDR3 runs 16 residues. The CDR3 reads CASSDPSGSFAGELFF. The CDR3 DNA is TGTGCCAGCAGTGACCCTAGCGGGAGTTTCGCCGGGGAGCTGTTTTTT.

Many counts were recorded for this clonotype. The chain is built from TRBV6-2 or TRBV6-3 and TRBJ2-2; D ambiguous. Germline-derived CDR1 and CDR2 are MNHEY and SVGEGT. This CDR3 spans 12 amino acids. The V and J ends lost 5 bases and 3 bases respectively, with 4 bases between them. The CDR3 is CASSGYTGELFF. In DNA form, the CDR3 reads TGTGCCAGCAGTGGTTACACCGGGGAGCTGTTTTTT.

The CDR3 reads CASKTRGGGADTQYF. In DNA, the CDR3 is TGTGCCAGCAAAACCCGTGGCGGGGGAGCGGATACGCAGTATTTT. J is TRBJ2-3 and V is TRBV7-8; 7 bases are shared with TRBD2. The germline gives CDR1 SGHVS, CDR2 FQNEAQ. Trimming at V came to 7 bases and at J to 6 bases, leaving 13 bases not matched to a gene. The CDR3 has 15 amino acids.

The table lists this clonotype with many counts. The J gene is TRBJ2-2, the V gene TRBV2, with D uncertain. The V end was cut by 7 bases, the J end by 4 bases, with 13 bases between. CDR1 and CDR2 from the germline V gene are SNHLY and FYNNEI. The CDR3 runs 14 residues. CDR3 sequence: CASKERVATGELFF. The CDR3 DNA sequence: TGTGCCAGCAAGGAAAGGGTAGCCACCGGGGAGCTGTTTTTT. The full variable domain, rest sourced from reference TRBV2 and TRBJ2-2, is EPEVTQTPSHQVTQMGQEVILRCVPISNHLYFYWYRQILGQKVEFLVSFYNNEISEKSEIFDDQFSVERPDGSNFTLKIRSTKLEDSAMYFCASKERVATGELFFGEGSRLTVL.

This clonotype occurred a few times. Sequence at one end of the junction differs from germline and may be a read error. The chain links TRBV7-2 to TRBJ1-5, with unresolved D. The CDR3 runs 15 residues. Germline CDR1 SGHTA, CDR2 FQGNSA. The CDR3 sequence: CASSSIRGSTQPQHF. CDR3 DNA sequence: TGTGCCAGCAGCTCGATCCGCGGCAGCACTCAGCCCCAGCATTTT. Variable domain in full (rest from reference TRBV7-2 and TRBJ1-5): GAGVSQSPSNKVTEKGKDVELRCDPISGHTALYWYRQSLGQGLEFLIYFQGNSAPDKSGLPSDRFSAERTGGSVSTLTIQRTQQEDSAVYLCASSSIRGSTQPQHFGDGTRLSIL.

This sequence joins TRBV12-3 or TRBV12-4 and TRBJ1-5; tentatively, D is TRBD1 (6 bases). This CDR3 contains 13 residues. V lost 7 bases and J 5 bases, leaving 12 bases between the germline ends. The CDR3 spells CASNAGEDQPQHF. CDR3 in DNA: TGTGCCAGCAACGCAGGGGAGGATCAGCCCCAGCATTTT.

The CDR3 nucleotides are TGTGCCAGCAGGGCGCGAACGAAAAATCAGCCCCAGCATTTT. Translated: CASRARTKNQPQHF. The rearrangement uses TRBV6-1 and TRBJ1-5; D gene unclear. CDR3 size: 14 residues. In germline, CDR1 is MNHNS, CDR2 SASEGT. Trimming removed 6 bases at V and 4 bases at J, with 13 bases between.

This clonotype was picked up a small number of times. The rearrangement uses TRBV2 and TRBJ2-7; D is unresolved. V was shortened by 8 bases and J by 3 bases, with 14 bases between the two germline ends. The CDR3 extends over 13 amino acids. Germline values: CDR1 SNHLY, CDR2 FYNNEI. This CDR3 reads CASLGRPDYEQYF. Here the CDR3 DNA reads TGTGCCAGCCTCGGGCGCCCCGACTACGAGCAGTACTTC.

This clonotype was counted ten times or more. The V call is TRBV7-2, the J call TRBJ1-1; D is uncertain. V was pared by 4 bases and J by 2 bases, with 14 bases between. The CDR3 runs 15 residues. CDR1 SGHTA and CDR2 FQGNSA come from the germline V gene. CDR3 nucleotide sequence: TGTGCCAGCAGCTCAGTACATGGGGTAAACACTGAAGCTTTCTTT. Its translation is CASSSVHGVNTEAFF.

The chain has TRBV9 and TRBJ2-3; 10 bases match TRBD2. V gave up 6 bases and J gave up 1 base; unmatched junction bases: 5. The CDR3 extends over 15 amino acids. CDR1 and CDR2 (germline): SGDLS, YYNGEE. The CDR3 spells CASTAGGPGTDTQYF. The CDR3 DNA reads TGTGCCAGCACAGCGGGGGGGCCGGGCACAGATACGCAGTATTTT.